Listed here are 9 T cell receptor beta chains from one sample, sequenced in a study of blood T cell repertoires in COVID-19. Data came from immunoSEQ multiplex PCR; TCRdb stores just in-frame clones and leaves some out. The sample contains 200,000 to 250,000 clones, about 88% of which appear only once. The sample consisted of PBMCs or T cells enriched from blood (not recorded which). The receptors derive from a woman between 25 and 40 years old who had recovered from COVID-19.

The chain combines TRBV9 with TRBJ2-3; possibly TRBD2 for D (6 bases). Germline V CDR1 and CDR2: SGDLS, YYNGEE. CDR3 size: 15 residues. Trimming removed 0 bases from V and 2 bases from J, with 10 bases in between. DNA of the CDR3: TGTGCCAGCAGCGTAGCGGGAGAAATCACAGATACGCAGTATTTT. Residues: CASSVAGEITDTQYF.

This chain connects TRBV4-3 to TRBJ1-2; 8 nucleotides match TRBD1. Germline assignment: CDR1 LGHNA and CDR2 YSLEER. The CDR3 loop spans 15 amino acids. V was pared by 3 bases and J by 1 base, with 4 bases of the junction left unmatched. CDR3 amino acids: CASSHNGQGNYGYTF. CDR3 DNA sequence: TGCGCCAGCAGCCACAACGGACAGGGTAACTATGGCTACACCTTC.

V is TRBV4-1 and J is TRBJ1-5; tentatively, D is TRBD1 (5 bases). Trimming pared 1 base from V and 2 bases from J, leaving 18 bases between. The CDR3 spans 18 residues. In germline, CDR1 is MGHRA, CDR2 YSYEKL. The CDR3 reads CASSQGLGQSWGNQPQHF. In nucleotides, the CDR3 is TGCGCCAGCAGCCAAGGGCTGGGGCAGAGCTGGGGCAATCAGCCCCAGCATTTT.

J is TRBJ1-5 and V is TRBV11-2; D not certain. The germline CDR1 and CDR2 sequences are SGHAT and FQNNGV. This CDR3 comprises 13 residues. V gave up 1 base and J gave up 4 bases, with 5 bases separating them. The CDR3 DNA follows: TGTGCCAGCAGCTTAGCGGGTAATCAGCCCCAGCATTTT. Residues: CASSLAGNQPQHF.

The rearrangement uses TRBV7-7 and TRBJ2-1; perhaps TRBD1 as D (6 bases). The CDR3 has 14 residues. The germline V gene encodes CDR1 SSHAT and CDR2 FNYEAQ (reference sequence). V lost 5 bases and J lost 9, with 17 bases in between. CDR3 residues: CASSTEDSEVEQFF. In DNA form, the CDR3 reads TGTGCCAGCAGCACCGAGGACAGTGAGGTTGAGCAGTTCTTC.

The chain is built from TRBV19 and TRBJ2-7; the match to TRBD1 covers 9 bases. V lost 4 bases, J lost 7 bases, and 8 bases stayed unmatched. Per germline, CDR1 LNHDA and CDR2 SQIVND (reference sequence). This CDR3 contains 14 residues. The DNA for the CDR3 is TGTGCCAGTAGTACCGGACAGGGGAGGGGGGAGCAGTACTTC. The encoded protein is CASSTGQGRGEQYF. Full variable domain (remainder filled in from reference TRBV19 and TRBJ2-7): DGGITQSPKYLFRKEGQNVTLSCEQNLNHDAMYWYRQDPGQGLRLIYYSQIVNDFQKGDIAEGYSVSREKKESFPLTVTSAQKNPTAFYLCASSTGQGRGEQYFGPGTRLTVT.

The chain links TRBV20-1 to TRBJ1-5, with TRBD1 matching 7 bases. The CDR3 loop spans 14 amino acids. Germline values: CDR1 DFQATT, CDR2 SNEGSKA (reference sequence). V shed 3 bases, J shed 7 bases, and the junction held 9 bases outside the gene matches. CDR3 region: CSASVRQGWQPQHF. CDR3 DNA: TGCAGTGCTAGTGTAAGACAGGGATGGCAGCCCCAGCATTTT.

The CDR3 is CASKLELSTGELFF. The CDR3 coding sequence is TGTGCCAGCAAACTGGAGCTTTCCACCGGGGAGCTGTTTTTT. This rearrangement joins TRBV13 to TRBJ2-2; D uncertain. This CDR3 is 14 amino acids long. The ends were cut back, 7 bases at V and 4 bases at J, with 13 bases in the middle. Germline CDR1 reads PRHDT; CDR2 reads FYEKMQ (reference sequence).

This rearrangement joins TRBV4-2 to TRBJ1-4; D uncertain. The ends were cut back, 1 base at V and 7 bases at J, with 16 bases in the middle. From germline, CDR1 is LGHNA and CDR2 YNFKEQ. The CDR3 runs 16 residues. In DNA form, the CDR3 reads TGTGCCAGCAGCCAAGTTCTGGCAAAAACGGGTGAAAAACTGTTTTTT. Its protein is CASSQVLAKTGEKLFF.